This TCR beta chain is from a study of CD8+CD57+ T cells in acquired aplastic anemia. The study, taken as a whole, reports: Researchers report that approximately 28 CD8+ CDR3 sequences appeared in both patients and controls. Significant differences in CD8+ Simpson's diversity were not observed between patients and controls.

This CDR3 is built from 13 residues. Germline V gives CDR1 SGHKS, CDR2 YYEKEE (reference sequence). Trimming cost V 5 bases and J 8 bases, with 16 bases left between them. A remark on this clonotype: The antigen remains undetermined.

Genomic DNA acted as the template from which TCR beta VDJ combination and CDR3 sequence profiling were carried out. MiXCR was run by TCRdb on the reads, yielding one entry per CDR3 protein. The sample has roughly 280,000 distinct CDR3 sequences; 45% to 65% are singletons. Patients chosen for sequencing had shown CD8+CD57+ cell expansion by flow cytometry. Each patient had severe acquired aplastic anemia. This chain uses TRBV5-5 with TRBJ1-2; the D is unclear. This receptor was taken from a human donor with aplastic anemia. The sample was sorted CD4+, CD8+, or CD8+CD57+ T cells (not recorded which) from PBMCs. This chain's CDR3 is CASSDSGWWGYTF. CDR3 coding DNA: TGTGCCAGCAGTGATTCTGGATGGTGGGGCTACACCTTC.